This T cell receptor (beta chain) was documented in a study of blood T cell repertoires in COVID-19. Produced via immunoSEQ multiplex PCR; TCRdb's table is partial and in-frame only. The table includes under 300,000 clones, 75% to 90% detected once. V was clipped by 0 bases and J by 5 bases; unmatched bases: 3. The CDR3 covers 14 residues. Germline V gene sequence: CDR1 SGHTA, CDR2 FQGTGA. Worth noting for this clone: The same CDR3 arises from other DNA sequences in this sample as well.

The rearrangement joins TRBV7-3 to TRBJ2-5, with 7 bases aligning to TRBD1. Sequences were obtained from PBMCs or T cells enriched from blood (not recorded which). The receptor's source is a man aged 35-49 years who had recovered from COVID-19. The CDR3 here is CASSLTGGGETQYF. The CDR3 nucleotides are TGTGCCAGCAGCTTAACAGGGGGCGGGGAGACCCAGTACTTC.